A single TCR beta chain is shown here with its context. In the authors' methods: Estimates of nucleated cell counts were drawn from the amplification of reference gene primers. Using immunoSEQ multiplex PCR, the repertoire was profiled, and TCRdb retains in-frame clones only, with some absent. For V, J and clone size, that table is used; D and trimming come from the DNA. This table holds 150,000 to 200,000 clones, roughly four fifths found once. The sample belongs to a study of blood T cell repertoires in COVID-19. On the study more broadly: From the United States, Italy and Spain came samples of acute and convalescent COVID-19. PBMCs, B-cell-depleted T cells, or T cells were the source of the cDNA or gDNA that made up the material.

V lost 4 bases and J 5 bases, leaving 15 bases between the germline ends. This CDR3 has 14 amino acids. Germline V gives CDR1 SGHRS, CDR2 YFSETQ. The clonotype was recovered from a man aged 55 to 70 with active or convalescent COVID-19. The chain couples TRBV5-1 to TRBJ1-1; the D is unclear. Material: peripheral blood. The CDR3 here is CASSQGSRRTEAFF. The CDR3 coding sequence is TGCGCCAGCAGCCAAGGGAGTAGGCGAACTGAAGCTTTCTTT.